This entry lists 28 T cell receptor beta chains sequenced from one sample in a study of cytomegalovirus exposure and HLA in healthy donors (dated by TCRdb to about 2017). Receptor libraries were prepared by the immunoSEQ multiplex PCR assay. The multiplex PCR relied on a mix of 60 forward primers for TCR Vbeta segments and 13 reverse primers for TCR Jbeta segments. As stored in TCRdb, this immuneACCESS dataset retains in-frame rearrangements with V and J assigned. A fraction of the clones does not appear; measured against another copy, unresolved V genes explain less than half of the discrepancy, and the remainder lacks a known reason. The sample records roughly 140,000 clones, over 70% of which are singletons. The biggest ten clones account for approximately 5.5% of the sample. Sequenced input: PBMCs. These TCRs come from a man aged 30-40 years in good health and CMV-seropositive.

This clone occurred once. A junction end diverges from the germline sequence, so it may reflect a read error. The chain carries TRBV7-9 and TRBJ2-7; D unclear. The CDR3 runs 13 residues. Looked up from germline, CDR1 is SEHNR and CDR2 is FQNEAQ (reference sequence). CDR3 bases: TGTTCCAGCAGCTTAGTAGCCTCCTACGAGCAGTACTTC. Translation gives CSSSLVASYEQYF.

As DNA, the CDR3 is TGCGCCAGCAGCGGGGACAGGGTGGTTTCAGATACGCAGTATTTT. It specifies CASSGDRVVSDTQYF. The rearrangement joins TRBV5-1 to TRBJ2-3; TRBD1 matches 9 bases. The junction had 7 bases not matched to a gene; V was cut back by 4 bases and J by 4 bases. Germline CDR1 SGHRS, CDR2 YFSETQ. This CDR3 is built from 15 residues.

This clone turned up a few times. This chain joins TRBV6-5 and TRBJ2-2, with D perhaps TRBD2 (6 bases). Germline-derived CDR1 and CDR2 are MNHEY and SVGAGI. Trimming removed 4 bases at V and 2 bases at J, with 11 bases between. The CDR3 totals 15 residues. The CDR3 DNA is TGTGCCAGCAGTTTGGGACTGGAAAACACCGGGGAGCTGTTTTTT. It yields the protein CASSLGLENTGELFF.

Points on this clone: This sample includes further DNA sequences coding for the same CDR3. The chain carries TRBV7-2 and TRBJ2-2; TRBD2 matches 8 bases. The CDR3 is 15 residues long. From germline, CDR1 is SGHTA and CDR2 FQGNSA. J gave up 1 base and V 3 bases, and 1 base lay outside the gene matches. The CDR3 DNA follows: TGTGCCAGCAGCTTGGGACTAGTGAACACCGGGGAGCTGTTTTTT. As protein: CASSLGLVNTGELFF.

Note on this clone: Other DNA sequences in the sample encode the same CDR3. The chain has TRBV2 and TRBJ1-2; no firm D call. Trimming took 4 bases from V and 6 from J, leaving 21 bases between them. The germline V gene has CDR1 SNHLY and CDR2 FYNNEI. The CDR3 totals 16 residues. The CDR3 loop is CASSGPPTIYEDGYTF. The CDR3, as DNA: TGTGCCAGCAGTGGCCCCCCGACGATTTACGAGGATGGCTACACCTTC. The full variable domain, rest sourced from reference TRBV2 and TRBJ1-2, is EPEVTQTPSHQVTQMGQEVILRCVPISNHLYFYWYRQILGQKVEFLVSFYNNEISEKSEIFDDQFSVERPDGSNFTLKIRSTKLEDSAMYFCASSGPPTIYEDGYTFGSGTRLTVV.

The chain employs TRBV14 and TRBJ2-5, with 11 bases lining up with TRBD2. V shed 4 bases, J shed 0 bases, and the junction held 1 base outside the gene matches. Germline CDR1 reads SGHDN; CDR2 reads FVKESK. The CDR3 is 15 amino acids. CDR3 sequence reads: CASSPSGRYQETQYF. CDR3 nucleotides: TGTGCCAGCAGCCCTAGCGGGAGGTACCAAGAGACCCAGTACTTC.

This clone came up a few times. The rearrangement links TRBV19 to TRBJ1-1, with 11 bases identical to TRBD1. The CDR3 has 14 amino acids. Looked up from germline, CDR1 is LNHDA and CDR2 is SQIVND (reference sequence). V lost 5 bases and J lost 11; bases outside the gene matches: 10. Here the CDR3 reads CASSSAGTGGRAFF. CDR3 nucleotides: TGTGCCAGTAGTTCAGCCGGGACAGGGGGGCGCGCTTTCTTT.

The V and J genes are TRBV6-6 and TRBJ2-4; 12 bases match TRBD2. CDR1 is MNHNY, CDR2 SVGAGI, per germline (reference sequence). V gave up 5 bases and J gave up 6 bases; unmatched junction bases: 2. The CDR3 extends over 14 amino acids. Here the CDR3 DNA reads TGTGCCAGCAGTAAGGGACTAGCGGGAAACATTCAGTACTTC. Residues: CASSKGLAGNIQYF.

The chain links TRBV23-1 to TRBJ1-5; 7 bases match TRBD1. TRBV23-1 is given ORF status, its function remaining uncertain. V lost 8 bases to trimming and J lost 2 bases; unmatched junction nucleotides: 0. The CDR3 has 12 amino acids. DNA for the CDR3: TGCGCCAGCGGACAGGGCAATCAGCCCCAGCATTTT. This encodes CASGQGNQPQHF.

V and J are TRBV28 and TRBJ2-7, with 8 bases lining up with TRBD1. The CDR3 is 15 residues long. V was clipped by 5 bases and J by 0 bases; unmatched bases: 6. The germline V gene has CDR1 MDHEN and CDR2 SYDVKM. The CDR3: CASSPGGKSSYEQYF. Here the CDR3 DNA reads TGTGCCAGCAGTCCAGGGGGCAAGAGCTCCTACGAGCAGTACTTC.

The V and J genes are TRBV2 and TRBJ2-2, with D perhaps matching TRBD2 (6 bases). The germline gives CDR1 SNHLY, CDR2 FYNNEI. This CDR3 is 13 amino acids long. V gave up 1 base and J gave up 7 bases, with 7 bases separating them. The CDR3 nucleotides are TGTGCCAGCAGTGAAGGCGGGGTCGGGGAGCTGTTTTTT. Translation gives CASSEGGVGELFF.

The chain has TRBV28 and TRBJ1-1, with D possibly TRBD1 on 5 matching bases. CDR1 and CDR2 (germline): MDHEN, SYDVKM. The CDR3 has 13 residues. The V and J ends lost 6 bases and 5 bases respectively, with 13 bases between them. CDR3 sequence (DNA): TGTGCCAGCAGCCTAGGAGGGGTAACTGAAGCTTTCTTT. As protein: CASSLGGVTEAFF.

The chain uses TRBV19 and TRBJ1-1; D unclear. Germline V lookup: CDR1 LNHDA, CDR2 SQIVND (reference sequence). This CDR3 has 14 amino acids. Trimming removed 9 bases from V and 1 base from J, with 15 bases in between. CDR3 sequence: CASLPRDRNTEAFF. DNA of the CDR3: TGTGCCAGCCTTCCCCGGGATAGGAACACTGAAGCTTTCTTT.

This clone was counted once. The rearrangement uses TRBV6-5 and TRBJ1-6; possible D gene TRBD1, 5 bases. Trimming took off 5 bases at V and 14 bases at J, with 19 bases between the two ends. The CDR3 totals 14 residues. The germline gives CDR1 MNHEY, CDR2 SVGAGI. Written as DNA, the CDR3 is TGTGCCAGCAGTCGAGGGACTTCCACTAAGGCCCTCCACTTT. This sequence encodes CASSRGTSTKALHF.

The chain joins TRBV9 to TRBJ2-2; D may be TRBD1 (6 bases). Trimming removed 0 bases at V and 0 bases at J, with 12 bases between. CDR3 size: 17 residues. Germline V lookup: CDR1 SGDLS, CDR2 YYNGEE. The chain's CDR3 is CASSVEPSGANTGELFF. CDR3 nucleotide sequence: TGTGCCAGCAGCGTAGAACCCTCAGGGGCGAACACCGGGGAGCTGTTTTTT.

V gene TRBV2 combines with J gene TRBJ2-5; TRBD2 aligns across 13 bases. CDR1 is SNHLY and CDR2 is FYNNEI in the germline V gene. The CDR3 loop spans 15 amino acids. V was clipped by 5 bases and J by 3 bases; unmatched bases: 3. The CDR3 DNA reads as TGTGCCAGCAGTTTGACTAGCGGGAGGAAAGAGACCCAGTACTTC. It is translated as CASSLTSGRKETQYF.

The rearrangement uses TRBV20-1 and TRBJ1-1, with D maybe TRBD1 (6 bases). Germline V gene sequence: CDR1 DFQATT, CDR2 SNEGSKA (reference sequence). The CDR3 length is 11 residues. The V end was cut by 2 bases, the J end by 10 bases, with 11 bases between. CDR3 in amino acids: CSARKTGLAFF. The CDR3 nucleotides read TGCAGTGCTAGAAAGACAGGCCTAGCTTTCTTT.

The chain has TRBV30 and TRBJ2-5, with D possibly TRBD1 on 5 matching bases. The J call is doubtful: the DNA matches TRBJ2-7 better. Germline V gene sequence: CDR1 GTSNPN, CDR2 SVGIG (reference sequence). The CDR3 totals 13 residues. The CDR3 sequence: CAWRPSGPYEQYF. CDR3 DNA: TGTGCCTGGAGGCCGTCAGGGCCCTACGAGCAGTACTTC.

V and J are TRBV15 and TRBJ2-5; 8 bases map to TRBD1. The germline CDR1 and CDR2 sequences are LNHNV and YYDKDF (reference sequence). V was pared by 3 bases and J by 5 bases, with 11 bases of the junction left unmatched. The CDR3 sequence is 16 residues long. The CDR3 reads CATSRDSGQGRETQYF. CDR3 sequence (DNA): TGTGCCACCAGCAGGGATAGCGGACAGGGTCGGGAGACCCAGTACTTC.

V and J are TRBV19 and TRBJ2-1; no clear D gene. Deletions cut 3 bases from V and 7 bases from J, with 13 bases between. Germline lookup yields CDR1 LNHDA and CDR2 SQIVND (reference sequence). The CDR3 is made up of 14 amino acids. Here the CDR3 DNA reads TGTGCCAGTAGTATTCAGGCAGGCCAGAATGAGCAGTTCTTC. This translates into CASSIQAGQNEQFF.

This clone was observed once. This chain joins TRBV19 and TRBJ2-1, with 14 bases aligning to TRBD2. Trimming cost V 5 bases and J 3 bases; bases outside gene matches: 0. CDR1 and CDR2 (germline): LNHDA, SQIVND (reference sequence). The CDR3 is 15 residues long. The CDR3 region is CASSGLAGGYNEQFF. For the CDR3, the DNA is TGTGCCAGTAGTGGACTAGCGGGAGGCTACAATGAGCAGTTCTTC.

There are a few counts of this clone. The chain joins TRBV6-6 to TRBJ1-1; D is undetermined. Deletions cut 6 bases from V and 1 base from J, with 9 bases between. Germline CDR1 reads MNHNY; CDR2 reads SVGAGI (reference sequence). The CDR3 loop spans 13 amino acids. The CDR3 region has the DNA TGTGCCAGCAGGACACGACCGAACACTGAAGCTTTCTTT. Residues: CASRTRPNTEAFF.

The chain recombines TRBV5-4 with TRBJ2-7; TRBD2 is a possible D gene (5 bases). Germline CDR1 is SGHNT and CDR2 is YYREEE (reference sequence). Between the trimmed V and J ends, which lost 0 bases and 2 bases, there was a span of 12 bases. CDR3 length: 15 amino acids. DNA of the CDR3: TGTGCCAGCAGCTTGGGGAGGTCGTTCCCCTACGAGCAGTACTTC. Amino acid sequence: CASSLGRSFPYEQYF. Looking up the rest from reference TRBV5-4 and TRBJ2-7 gives the full variable domain: ETGVTQSPTHLIKTRGQQVTLRCSSQSGHNTVSWYQQALGQGPQFIFQYYREEENGRGNFPPRFSGLQFPNYSSELNVNALELDDSALYLCASSLGRSFPYEQYFGPGTRLTVT.

This sequence joins TRBV2 and TRBJ2-2; TRBD1 aligns across 8 bases. V dropped 8 bases and J dropped 4; count of bases not matched to a gene: 3. In germline, CDR1 is SNHLY, CDR2 FYNNEI. CDR3 length equals 13 residues. The CDR3: CASGTGFTGELFF. Here the CDR3 DNA reads TGTGCCAGCGGGACAGGTTTCACCGGGGAGCTGTTTTTT.

The V gene is TRBV16, the J gene TRBJ2-7; no firm D call. Trimming pared 1 base from V and 3 bases from J, leaving 10 bases between. The CDR3 spans 14 residues. Germline assignment: CDR1 KGHSY and CDR2 FQNENV. The CDR3, as DNA: TGTGCCAGCAGCCAATTTAGTGACATCTACGAGCAGTACTTC. This encodes CASSQFSDIYEQYF.

The V call is TRBV6-1, the J call TRBJ2-7; 8 nucleotides agree with TRBD2. Germline V gene data show CDR1 as MNHNS and CDR2 as SASEGT. The CDR3 sequence is 15 residues long. V dropped 6 bases and J dropped 6; count of bases not matched to a gene: 13. In DNA form, the CDR3 reads TGTGCCAGCAGCCCTCCCTTGGTAGCGGGAAGCGAGCAGTACTTC. Translating gives CASSPPLVAGSEQYF.

The rearrangement links TRBV5-4 to TRBJ1-1; D is ambiguous. Germline V CDR1 and CDR2: SGHNT, YYREEE (reference sequence). This CDR3 has 15 amino acids. V lost 0 bases and J 4 bases, leaving 13 bases between the germline ends. For the CDR3, the DNA is TGTGCCAGCAGCTTGGGCGGGGAGGCGAGCACTGAAGCTTTCTTT. Its protein product is CASSLGGEASTEAFF.

This clone has only one observation. The chain employs TRBV6-6 and TRBJ1-5, with D perhaps TRBD1 (5 bases). Per the germline V gene, CDR1 is MNHNY and CDR2 is SVGAGI (reference sequence). The V gene lost 7 bases and the J gene lost 6 bases, with 19 bases spanning the gap. The CDR3 loop spans 15 amino acids. CDR3 region: CASINWGGSGQPQHF. DNA for the CDR3: TGTGCCAGCATTAATTGGGGGGGATCAGGTCAGCCCCAGCATTTT.